This T cell receptor beta chain was profiled in a study of T cell responses to AZD1222 COVID-19 vaccine. Study-wide results and limits: There were repertoire samples only from the period after the peak T cell response. Spike-specific TCRs gained breadth and depth after people received two AZD1222 doses.

Germline V lookup: CDR1 SGHRS, CDR2 YFSETQ. This CDR3 region has 13 residues. Trimming took off 0 bases at V and 0 bases at J, with 3 bases between the two ends. As regards this clone: The antigen is unknown. Other DNA sequences in the sample encode the same CDR3.

Sequenced by immunoSEQ multiplex PCR; TCRdb stores in-frame clones only, minus some. This sample has more than 100,000 clones, with around 91% found just once. The sample consisted of peripheral blood, taken on day 0 of AZD1222 vaccination. This receptor was taken from an adult in good health. J is TRBJ1-1 and V is TRBV5-1; D is uncertain. CDR3 sequence: CASSLALNTEAFF. For the CDR3, the DNA is TGCGCCAGCAGCTTGGCCCTGAACACTGAAGCTTTCTTT.